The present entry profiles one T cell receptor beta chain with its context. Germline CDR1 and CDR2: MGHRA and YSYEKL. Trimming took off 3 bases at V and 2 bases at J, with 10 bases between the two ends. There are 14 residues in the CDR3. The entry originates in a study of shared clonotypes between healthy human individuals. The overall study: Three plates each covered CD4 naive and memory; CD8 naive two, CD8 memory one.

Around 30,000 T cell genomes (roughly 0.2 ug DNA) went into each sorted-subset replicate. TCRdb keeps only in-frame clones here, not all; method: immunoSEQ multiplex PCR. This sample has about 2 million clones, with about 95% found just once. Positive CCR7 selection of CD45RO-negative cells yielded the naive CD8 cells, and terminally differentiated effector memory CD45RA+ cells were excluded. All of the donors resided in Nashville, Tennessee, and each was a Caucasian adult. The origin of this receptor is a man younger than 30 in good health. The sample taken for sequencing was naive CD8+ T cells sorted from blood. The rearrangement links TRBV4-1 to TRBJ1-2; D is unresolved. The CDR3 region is CASSHPDLNYGYTF. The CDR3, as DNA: TGCGCCAGCAGCCACCCAGACCTCAACTATGGCTACACCTTC.